A single sample is the source of the 19 T cell receptor beta chains below, sequenced in a study of high-grade serous ovarian cancer treatment subgroups (dated by TCRdb to about 2021). The library was obtained by the immunoSEQ multiplex PCR assay. The clones in this table, taken by TCRdb from immuneACCESS, are in-frame only. Not every clone is retained; where verified, under half of the shortfall comes from an unresolved V gene, and the cause of the rest is unknown. Counted in this sample were around 37,000 clones; about 79% of them appeared once. Roughly 3% of the sample comes from the top ten. Tumor samples were collected prior to definitive surgery or chemotherapy. The sample taken for sequencing was tumor tissue. The receptors stem from a human donor with high-grade serous ovarian cancer.

The chain employs TRBV18 and TRBJ2-2, with TRBD2 matching 7 bases. The CDR3 length is 19 residues. J was trimmed by 6 bases and V by 6 bases; bases with no gene match: 22. Germline CDR1 is KGHSH and CDR2 is LQKENI. The CDR3 sequence is CASSQLGAGFGRPSGELFF. In DNA form, the CDR3 reads TGTGCCAGCTCCCAGCTCGGAGCCGGCTTCGGGAGGCCATCCGGGGAGCTGTTTTTT. The whole variable domain, filled in from reference TRBV18 and TRBJ2-2, reads NAGVMQNPRHLVRRRGQEARLRCSPMKGHSHVYWYRQLPEEGLKFMVYLQKENIIDESGMPKERFSAEFPKEGPSILRIQQVVRGDSAAYFCASSQLGAGFGRPSGELFFGEGSRLTVL.

The chain couples TRBV30 to TRBJ2-3; TRBD1 matches 9 bases. The V and J ends lost 2 bases and 3 bases, in that order; junction bases with no gene match: 3. Germline loops: CDR1 GTSNPN, CDR2 SVGIG (reference sequence). The CDR3 loop spans 14 amino acids. Here the CDR3 DNA reads TGTGCCTGGAGTCTGACAGGGGGGACAGATACGCAGTATTTT. It yields the protein CAWSLTGGTDTQYF.

The rearrangement links TRBV27 to TRBJ2-7; perhaps TRBD2 as D (6 bases). Germline V gene data show CDR1 as MNHEY and CDR2 as SMNVEV (reference sequence). CDR3 length: 16 residues. V was clipped by 8 bases and J by 2 bases, with 22 bases between them. In DNA form, the CDR3 reads TGTGCCAGCTTCGGGACTGCCTCGGGGAAAACCTACGAGCAGTACTTC. Translated: CASFGTASGKTYEQYF.

The chain uses TRBV19 and TRBJ2-3; no clear D gene. The V gene lost 5 bases and the J gene lost 5 bases, with 8 bases spanning the gap. CDR1 and CDR2 from the germline V gene are LNHDA and SQIVND (reference sequence). The CDR3 is made up of 12 amino acids. CDR3 nucleotide sequence: TGTGCCAGTAGTGTTTCGGGAGATACGCAGTATTTT. Amino acid sequence: CASSVSGDTQYF.

This sequence joins TRBV7-2 and TRBJ2-3; 12 bases map to TRBD2. CDR3 length: 15 residues. CDR1 and CDR2 from the germline V gene are SGHTA and FQGNSA. After removal of 5 bases from V and 3 bases from J, the junction contained 3 bases not matched to a gene. The DNA for the CDR3 is TGTGCCAGCAGCGAGGGACTAGCGGGTACAGATACGCAGTATTTT. Its translation: CASSEGLAGTDTQYF.

The V and J genes are TRBV4-1 and TRBJ1-2; D might be TRBD1 (5 bases). The ends were cut back, 3 bases at V and 6 bases at J, with 11 bases in the middle. CDR3 length: 13 amino acids. Looked up from germline, CDR1 is MGHRA and CDR2 is YSYEKL. In DNA, the CDR3 is TGCGCCAGCAGCCAGAAACAGGAGGATGGCTACACCTTC. Translation: CASSQKQEDGYTF.

The chain is built from TRBV7-2 and TRBJ2-7, with D perhaps matching TRBD1 or TRBD2 (5 bases each). V lost 5 bases to trimming and J lost 3 bases, with 20 bases between them. The CDR3 covers 16 residues. The germline V gene encodes CDR1 SGHTA and CDR2 FQGNSA. CDR3 bases: TGTGCCAGCAGCCGCACCGGGACCGGTGGGGTCTACGAGCAGTACTTC. This translates into CASSRTGTGGVYEQYF.

The chain is built from TRBV27 and TRBJ2-6; 8 bases are shared with TRBD1. The CDR3 totals 15 residues. Germline CDR1 MNHEY, CDR2 SMNVEV (reference sequence). Unmatched junction bases numbered 3, after V lost 5 bases and J lost 3 bases. The CDR3 DNA reads TGTGCCAGCAGTCCCAGGGGGCGTGGGGCCAACGTCCTGACTTTC. Protein sequence: CASSPRGRGANVLTF.

The chain's CDR3 is CASSPLPFPGAHYEQYF. The CDR3 DNA is TGTGCCAGCAGCCCTCTCCCTTTCCCGGGGGCGCATTACGAGCAGTACTTC. This chain joins TRBV14 and TRBJ2-7; D could derive from TRBD1 or TRBD2 (6 bases each). Germline lookup yields CDR1 SGHDN and CDR2 FVKESK. The V gene lost 4 bases and the J gene lost 4 bases, with 23 bases spanning the gap. The CDR3 contains 17 residues.

The chain couples TRBV10-2 to TRBJ1-2; TRBD1 matches at 10 bases. The V gene's germline CDR1 is WSHSY and CDR2 SAAADI. This CDR3 has 17 amino acids. J was trimmed by 5 bases and V by 10 bases; bases with no gene match: 19. This CDR3 reads CATGPRLGTGVRYGYTF. CDR3 DNA: TGCGCCACCGGCCCCCGACTCGGGACAGGGGTTAGGTATGGCTACACCTTC.

The CDR3 here is CASGLPDSKTQYF. The CDR3 DNA sequence: TGTGCCAGCGGACTACCTGACTCGAAGACCCAGTACTTC. The chain recombines TRBV11-2 with TRBJ2-5, with D perhaps TRBD2 (6 bases). V gave up 8 bases and J gave up 6 bases, with 16 bases separating them. This CDR3 comprises 13 residues. Germline V gives CDR1 SGHAT, CDR2 FQNNGV.

Here the CDR3 DNA reads TGTGCCAGCAGCCAAGCCTTCAGCCCGACCTACAATGAGCAGTTCTTC. Translating it yields CASSQAFSPTYNEQFF. The chain couples TRBV4-2 to TRBJ2-1; no clear D. From germline, CDR1 is LGHNA and CDR2 YNFKEQ. The V and J ends lost 1 base and 2 bases respectively, with 12 bases between them. This CDR3 comprises 16 residues.

The J gene is TRBJ1-2, the V gene TRBV9; possibly TRBD1 for D (5 bases). The CDR3 has 15 amino acids. Looked up from germline, CDR1 is SGDLS and CDR2 is YYNGEE. The V end was cut by 3 bases, the J end by 7 bases, with 19 bases between. As DNA, the CDR3 is TGTGCCAGCAGCGCCCCCCAAACAGGACCTATTGGCTACACCTTC. It specifies CASSAPQTGPIGYTF.

The rearrangement joins TRBV4-3 to TRBJ2-7, with TRBD2 matching 7 bases. The V and J ends lost 4 bases and 2 bases, in that order; junction bases with no gene match: 8. Germline V gene sequence: CDR1 LGHNA, CDR2 YSLEER. CDR3 length: 15 residues. The CDR3 nucleotides are TGCGCCAGCAGCCGGGGACTACCAGGGCCCTACGAGCAGTACTTC. Its protein product is CASSRGLPGPYEQYF.

This chain joins TRBV7-3 and TRBJ2-7, with D perhaps matching TRBD1 (6 bases). There are 14 residues in the CDR3. In germline, CDR1 is SGHTA, CDR2 FQGTGA. Deletions cut 5 bases from V and 0 bases from J, with 11 bases between. DNA for the CDR3: TGTGCCAGCAGCCCCATGGGACACTCCTACGAGCAGTACTTC. Translation gives CASSPMGHSYEQYF.

This chain links TRBV5-1 with TRBJ2-1; 9 nucleotides line up with TRBD2. The CDR3 has 17 amino acids. Trimming removed 1 base from V and 2 bases from J; junction bases left unmatched: 7. Germline V gives CDR1 SGHRS, CDR2 YFSETQ. Here the CDR3 reads CASSLNGGRDPYNEQFF. The CDR3 region has the DNA TGCGCCAGCAGCTTGAATGGCGGGAGGGACCCCTACAATGAGCAGTTCTTC.

This clone showed up just once. The gene calls are TRBV7-4 and TRBJ2-1; maybe TRBD1 (6 bases). The germline gives CDR1 SGHVT, CDR2 SQSDAQ. With 7 bases removed from V and 7 bases from J, the gap between germline ends came to 14 bases. The CDR3 runs to 13 residues. In nucleotides, the CDR3 is TGTGCCAGCACCCCTCAGGGGACAAATGAGCAGTTCTTC. Encoded protein: CASTPQGTNEQFF. The entire variable domain, with the rest obtained from reference TRBV7-4 and TRBJ2-1, is as follows: GAGVSQSPRYKVAKRGRDVALRCDSISGHVTLYWYRQTLGQGSEVLTYSQSDAQRDKSGRPSGRFSAERPERSVSTLKIQRTEQGDSAVYLCASTPQGTNEQFFGPGTRLTVL.

The chain employs TRBV28 and TRBJ2-7, with D maybe TRBD1 (5 bases). There are 13 residues in the CDR3. Trimming took 3 bases from V and 3 from J, leaving 9 bases between them. Germline-derived CDR1 and CDR2 are MDHEN and SYDVKM. This CDR3 reads CASSFLGVYEQYF. DNA for the CDR3: TGTGCCAGCAGTTTCTTAGGGGTCTACGAGCAGTACTTC.

V usage is TRBV7-6 and J usage is TRBJ2-3; the D gene is possibly TRBD1 (6 bases). This CDR3 is built from 13 residues. Germline assignment: CDR1 SGHVS and CDR2 FNYEAQ. V shed 4 bases and J shed 5 bases, with 10 bases lying between them. CDR3 sequence (DNA): TGTGCCAGCAGCTCTAGAGGGGGAGATACGCAGTATTTT. This translates into CASSSRGGDTQYF.